One and the same sample provided the 26 T cell receptor beta chains below, sequenced in a study of OX40 agonist ivuxolimab in advanced cancers. TCRdb keeps only in-frame clones here, not all; method: immunoSEQ multiplex PCR. The sample lists over 60,000 clones, around 83% occurring once. Material: CD4+ or CD8+ T cells sorted from blood, obtained in a trial of the OX40 agonist ivuxolimab. All receptors come from an adult with an advanced solid tumor such as melanoma, head and neck, liver or kidney cancer.

J is TRBJ1-2 and V is TRBV18; D perhaps matches TRBD1 (5 bases). With 6 bases removed from V and 4 bases from J, the gap between germline ends came to 12 bases. The CDR3 totals 13 residues. Germline assignment: CDR1 KGHSH and CDR2 LQKENI. CDR3 amino acids: CASSDNGVYGYTF. The CDR3 nucleotides read TGTGCCAGCTCGGACAACGGGGTCTATGGCTACACCTTC. Full variable domain (remainder filled in from reference TRBV18 and TRBJ1-2): NAGVMQNPRHLVRRRGQEARLRCSPMKGHSHVYWYRQLPEEGLKFMVYLQKENIIDESGMPKERFSAEFPKEGPSILRIQQVVRGDSAAYFCASSDNGVYGYTFGSGTRLTVV.

The chain employs TRBV5-1 and TRBJ1-2; possible D gene TRBD1, 6 bases. The CDR3 is made up of 15 amino acids. Trimming pared 0 bases from V and 0 bases from J, leaving 9 bases between. Germline lookup yields CDR1 SGHRS and CDR2 YFSETQ. The CDR3 protein is CASSLAAGANYGYTF. The CDR3 DNA sequence: TGCGCCAGCAGCTTGGCCGCAGGGGCTAACTATGGCTACACCTTC.

The chain employs TRBV21-1 and TRBJ1-4. TRBV21-1 is annotated as a pseudogene. CDR3 length: 16 amino acids. This CDR3 is CASSKGWAVGGEKLFF. The CDR3 nucleotides read TGTGCCAGCAGCAAAGGCTGGGCTGTTGGGGGTGAAAAACTGTTTTTT.

This clone showed up just a few times. The chain has TRBV2 and TRBJ1-1, with 7 bases fitting TRBD1. The CDR3 has 14 residues. Losses at the gene ends were 6 bases for V and 11 bases for J; bases not matched to a gene: 15. From germline, CDR1 is SNHLY and CDR2 FYNNEI. This chain's CDR3 is CASRNGDRAHYAFF. CDR3 coding DNA: TGTGCCAGCAGGAACGGCGACAGGGCTCATTACGCTTTCTTT.

The chain has TRBV7-2 and TRBJ2-2; D may be TRBD2 (5 bases). V was cut by 1 base and J by 5 bases, with 11 bases left in between. The CDR3 loop spans 15 amino acids. Germline CDR1 reads SGHTA; CDR2 reads FQGNSA. The CDR3 DNA is TGTGCCAGCAGCTTAGTTCTCTCGGGAACCGGGGAGCTGTTTTTT. This sequence encodes CASSLVLSGTGELFF.

In DNA, the CDR3 is TGTGCCAGCAGATGGACAGGGGCCACTGAAGCTTTCTTT. Protein sequence: CASRWTGATEAFF. The chain carries TRBV28 and TRBJ1-1; 9 positions match TRBD1. This CDR3 region has 13 residues. The ends lost 6 bases at V and 4 bases at J; junction bases unmatched: 3. CDR1 MDHEN and CDR2 SYDVKM come from the germline V gene.

This chain connects TRBV7-2 to TRBJ1-5, with D perhaps TRBD1 (6 bases). The CDR3 has 15 residues. Looked up from germline, CDR1 is SGHTA and CDR2 is FQGNSA. Trimming removed 2 bases at V and 4 bases at J, with 12 bases between. CDR3 sequence reads: CASSLQTTGNQPQHF. The CDR3 DNA reads TGTGCCAGCAGCTTACAAACGACAGGTAATCAGCCCCAGCATTTT.

The CDR3 loop reads CASSVEGPVSNQPQHF. For the CDR3, the DNA is TGTGCCAGCAGTGTAGAGGGGCCAGTTAGCAATCAGCCCCAGCATTTT. The V gene is TRBV2, the J gene TRBJ1-5; TRBD1 is a possible D gene (5 bases). V lost 4 bases, J lost 0 bases, and 13 bases lay in between. Germline values: CDR1 SNHLY, CDR2 FYNNEI. The CDR3 length is 16 residues.

The rearrangement links TRBV6-4 to TRBJ2-5; D is unresolved. This CDR3 comprises 13 residues. V was trimmed by 2 bases and J by 5 bases, leaving 9 bases between them. Germline V gene sequence: CDR1 MRHNA, CDR2 SNTAGT. The CDR3 spells CASSDMGGETQYF. The CDR3 DNA follows: TGTGCCAGCAGTGACATGGGTGGCGAGACCCAGTACTTC.

V is TRBV7-2 and J is TRBJ2-5; the match to TRBD2 covers 7 bases. The CDR3 totals 16 residues. CDR1 and CDR2 from the germline V gene are SGHTA and FQGNSA. V was clipped by 5 bases and J by 1 base; unmatched bases: 10. CDR3 region: CASSANPGLPQETQYF. The CDR3 DNA is TGTGCCAGCAGCGCGAACCCGGGACTACCCCAAGAGACCCAGTACTTC. The whole variable domain, remainder taken from reference TRBV7-2 and TRBJ2-5, is GAGVSQSPSNKVTEKGKDVELRCDPISGHTALYWYRQSLGQGLEFLIYFQGNSAPDKSGLPSDRFSAERTGGSVSTLTIQRTQQEDSAVYLCASSANPGLPQETQYFGPGTRLLVL.

V and J are TRBV14 and TRBJ2-5; D is undetermined. CDR1 SGHDN and CDR2 FVKESK come from the germline V gene. This CDR3 region has 14 residues. Trimming cost V 4 bases and J 5 bases, with 14 bases left between them. The CDR3 protein is CASSRGVLGETQYF. CDR3 nucleotide sequence: TGTGCCAGCAGCCGTGGGGTTTTAGGGGAGACCCAGTACTTC.

This sequence joins TRBV13 and TRBJ2-3; TRBD2 aligns across 12 bases. Trimming took 1 base from V and 3 from J; bases not matched to a gene: 14. CDR3 length equals 20 residues. Germline values: CDR1 PRHDT, CDR2 FYEKMQ (reference sequence). The CDR3 reads CASSLAPLAGGPLGTDTQYF. CDR3 in DNA: TGTGCCAGCAGCTTAGCCCCTCTAGCGGGGGGGCCCCTGGGGACAGATACGCAGTATTTT.

V and J are TRBV5-4 and TRBJ1-4; possible D gene TRBD1, 6 bases. The CDR3 consists of 16 residues. V dropped 4 bases and J dropped 1 base, with 14 bases sitting between them. CDR1 is SGHNT and CDR2 is YYREEE in the germline V gene (reference sequence). CDR3 residues: CASSAGARGTNEKLFF. In DNA form, the CDR3 reads TGTGCCAGCAGCGCGGGGGCAAGGGGAACTAATGAAAAACTGTTTTTT.

J is TRBJ1-5 and V is TRBV7-2; 7 nucleotides match TRBD1. CDR1 and CDR2 from the germline V gene are SGHTA and FQGNSA. This CDR3 is 15 amino acids long. J gave up 7 bases and V 6 bases, and 12 bases lay outside the gene matches. The CDR3 loop is CASRAAGTVIQPQHF. Written as DNA, the CDR3 is TGTGCCAGCAGAGCGGCCGGGACAGTCATACAGCCCCAGCATTTT.

The chain links TRBV7-2 to TRBJ1-5; no firm D call. V was pared by 5 bases and J by 0 bases, with 11 bases between. Per the germline V gene, CDR1 is SGHTA and CDR2 is FQGNSA. The length of the CDR3 is 15 residues. The CDR3, as DNA: TGTGCCAGCAGCCCAGGTGAAGGTAGCAATCAGCCCCAGCATTTT. Its protein product is CASSPGEGSNQPQHF.

The rearrangement uses TRBV5-4 and TRBJ1-1; D might be TRBD1 (6 bases). This CDR3 has 19 residues. Germline CDR1 and CDR2: SGHNT and YYREEE (reference sequence). With 3 bases removed from V and 0 bases from J, the gap between germline ends came to 24 bases. CDR3 residues: CASSSSMIIPGTLNTEAFF. The DNA for the CDR3 is TGTGCCAGCAGCTCCTCAATGATAATACCCGGGACACTGAACACTGAAGCTTTCTTT.

This clone was counted a single time. The V and J genes are TRBV5-5 and TRBJ2-5; 10 nucleotides match TRBD2. V dropped 0 bases and J dropped 4; count of bases not matched to a gene: 9. The V gene's germline CDR1 is SGHKS and CDR2 YYEKEE (reference sequence). The CDR3 runs to 17 residues. CDR3 residues: CASSLGLAGERIETQYF. CDR3 DNA sequence: TGTGCCAGCAGCTTGGGGCTAGCGGGGGAAAGGATAGAGACCCAGTACTTC.

The V call is TRBV10-3, the J call TRBJ2-5, with TRBD2 as a possible D gene (6 bases). The germline V and J ends were trimmed by 0 bases and 5 bases, with 10 bases remaining between them. Germline CDR1 and CDR2: ENHRY and SYGVKD. The CDR3 has 14 residues. CDR3 amino acids: CAISESTSGETQYF. The CDR3 DNA reads TGTGCCATCAGTGAGTCGACTAGTGGGGAGACCCAGTACTTC.

The chain couples TRBV6-6 to TRBJ2-7, with 12 bases identical to TRBD2. V shed 5 bases and J 5 bases; nucleotides not matched to a gene: 7. CDR3 size: 15 residues. The germline V gene has CDR1 MNHNY and CDR2 SVGAGI (reference sequence). CDR3 sequence (DNA): TGTGCCAGCAGTCCTCTAGCGGGGGGGCCGGACGAGCAGTACTTC. Translated, it gives CASSPLAGGPDEQYF.

V gene TRBV6-5 combines with J gene TRBJ2-5; 8 bases line up with TRBD1. Per the germline V gene, CDR1 is MNHEY and CDR2 is SVGAGI. V was pared by 4 bases and J by 13 bases, with 8 bases of the junction left unmatched. CDR3 length: 12 amino acids. The CDR3 loop is CASSSLLGQVYF. The CDR3 DNA sequence: TGTGCCAGCAGTTCTCTCCTGGGACAGGTGTACTTC.

This clone was found once. The chain employs TRBV4-3 and TRBJ2-6; D is unresolved. The CDR3 has 16 amino acids. The ends were cut back, 0 bases at V and 0 bases at J, with 6 bases in the middle. The germline CDR1 and CDR2 sequences are LGHNA and YSLEER. The CDR3 DNA follows: TGCGCCAGCAGCCAAGACTTCGCCTCTGGGGCCAACGTCCTGACTTTC. Amino acids: CASSQDFASGANVLTF.

The chain joins TRBV5-5 to TRBJ1-2, with TRBD1 matching over 8 bases. Germline values: CDR1 SGHKS, CDR2 YYEKEE (reference sequence). V was pared by 4 bases and J by 5 bases, with 4 bases of the junction left unmatched. The CDR3 length is 13 residues. The CDR3: CASSPDREYGYTF. The CDR3 nucleotides read TGTGCCAGCAGCCCGGACAGGGAGTATGGCTACACCTTC.

V and J are TRBV5-5 and TRBJ2-5, with 12 bases matching TRBD2. The germline gives CDR1 SGHKS, CDR2 YYEKEE (reference sequence). V lost 4 bases, J lost 4 bases, and 8 bases stayed unmatched. This CDR3 has 16 residues. CDR3 sequence (DNA): TGTGCCAGCAGCGTACCGACTAGCGGGGGAGTAGAGACCCAGTACTTC. Encoded protein: CASSVPTSGGVETQYF.

This chain uses TRBV5-1 with TRBJ1-1, with unresolved D. The V gene's germline CDR1 is SGHRS and CDR2 YFSETQ. The V gene lost 0 bases and the J gene lost 0 bases, with 3 bases spanning the gap. The CDR3 has 13 residues. The chain's CDR3 is CASSLVVNTEAFF. DNA for the CDR3: TGCGCCAGCAGCTTGGTTGTGAACACTGAAGCTTTCTTT. Looking up the rest from reference TRBV5-1 and TRBJ1-1 gives the full variable domain: KAGVTQTPRYLIKTRGQQVTLSCSPISGHRSVSWYQQTPGQGLQFLFEYFSETQRNKGNFPGRFSGRQFSNSRSEMNVSTLELGDSALYLCASSLVVNTEAFFGQGTRLTVV.

The genes are TRBV5-4 and TRBJ2-3, with 9 bases lining up with TRBD2. Germline assignment: CDR1 SGHNT and CDR2 YYREEE (reference sequence). CDR3 size: 15 residues. V was clipped by 2 bases and J by 2 bases; unmatched bases: 3. The CDR3 sequence: CASSFPSGDTDTQYF. In DNA, the CDR3 is TGTGCCAGCAGCTTCCCTAGCGGGGACACAGATACGCAGTATTTT.

The chain combines TRBV5-1 with TRBJ2-5, with TRBD1 matching over 7 bases. The V segment lost 2 bases and the J segment 4 bases; nucleotides outside the gene matches: 2. This CDR3 region has 13 residues. Germline CDR1 is SGHRS and CDR2 is YFSETQ. In DNA, the CDR3 is TGCGCCAGCAGCTTCGACAGGGCAGAGACCCAGTACTTC. Its translation is CASSFDRAETQYF. Complete variable domain (other parts from reference TRBV5-1 and TRBJ2-5): KAGVTQTPRYLIKTRGQQVTLSCSPISGHRSVSWYQQTPGQGLQFLFEYFSETQRNKGNFPGRFSGRQFSNSRSEMNVSTLELGDSALYLCASSFDRAETQYFGPGTRLLVL.